Here is one T cell receptor beta chain with its context. No antigen is known for it. Base qualities are not recorded, but no much larger clone differs from it by a single base. This sample is drawn from a study of CD8 T cells in Susac syndrome (dated by TCRdb to the late 2010s). Regarding the complete study: Of the Susac syndrome patients who were sequenced, fewer than ten were in clinical remission while five or six had clinically active disease. At blood withdrawal, Susac syndrome patients were either therapy-naive, taking corticosteroids (in some cases with IVIg as well), or taking IVIg alone. The study compared CD8+ T cell repertoire clonality among 11 to 12 healthy donors, 14 Susac syndrome patients and approximately 16 multiple sclerosis patients. The study used repertoire sequencing to test whether antigen drove CD8+ T cell activation and differentiation in Susac syndrome. General findings and caveats noted by the study authors: Looking at Susac-specific public clones, the researchers identified some 15 in the total CD8+ repertoire and roughly 5 in the CD8+ TEMRA repertoire. The TCR sequencing and HLA analysis was acknowledged to have included a relatively small number of individuals. CD8+ repertoires in Susac syndrome showed clonal expansion, which was highest in CD8+ TEMRA cells and was greater in clinically active patients than in remitting patients.

The trim is 4 bases for V and 0 bases for J, with a gap of 10 bases between the germline ends. According to the germline V gene, CDR1 reads SQVTM and CDR2 reads ANQGSEA. The CDR3 goes from the cysteine to the phenylalanine over 14 residues. The CDR3 DNA has 42 bases and is translated from base 1. RNA was extracted using the RNeasy kit, and about 0.5 to 1 ug of the RNA was reverse transcribed with random hexamers. TCR beta CDR3 regions were amplified with the immunoSEQ multiplex PCR assay covering 54 Vbeta and 13 Jbeta segments. PCR amplification bias was corrected by using a synthetic template baseline for primer optimization and computational correction. In the authors' own workflow: Reads were annotated to V, D and J genes per IMGT and analyzed with immunoSEQ Analyzer, keeping only productive sequences. Clonality was computed as one minus Shannon entropy normalized by log2 of the number of productive unique sequences. For each patient and control, public and private clones were evaluated among the 100 most prevalent clones. A clone was defined as Susac-specific if it was absent from the healthy and MS cohorts, from roughly 1,000 published viral clones and from other ImmuneACCESS disease sequences. The public reads were run again by TCRdb, first through fastp at Q25 and then through MiXCR, and only productive beta chains were kept. CDR3 protein duplicates are merged, each entry listing the most common genes and DNA. V and J calls and clone size were set by TCRdb, not the authors. Across this sample there are 75,000 to 95,000 distinct CDR3 sequences, with around 96% seen only once. About 0.65% of the sample lies in the top ten.

Peripheral blood CD8+ and CD4+ T cells from healthy donors, Susac syndrome patients and multiple sclerosis patients were profiled using high-throughput TCR beta sequencing. Susac syndrome patients met recently defined diagnostic criteria for definite or probable disease. Bulk CD8+ and CD4+ T cells were purified by magnetic negative isolation, while CD8+ TEMRA cells were enriched using FACS. Blood was drawn into EDTA tubes, processed within 24 hours, and PBMCs were isolated by density gradient centrifugation. PBMCs intended for TCR sequencing were cryopreserved in liquid nitrogen and were subsequently thawed in a 37 degrees C water bath. The sorted or isolated CD4+, CD8+ and CD8+ TEMRA cells reached a purity of at least 90%.

The clonotype comes from a human donor with Susac syndrome. Sequencing used CD8+ T cells from PBMCs. The sequence is built from TRBV29-1 and TRBJ1-3; the D gene cannot be resolved reliably. The CDR3 loop reads CSVVGANSGNTIYF. Read as DNA, the sequence is TGCAGCGTTGTCGGAGCGAACTCTGGAAACACCATATATTTT.